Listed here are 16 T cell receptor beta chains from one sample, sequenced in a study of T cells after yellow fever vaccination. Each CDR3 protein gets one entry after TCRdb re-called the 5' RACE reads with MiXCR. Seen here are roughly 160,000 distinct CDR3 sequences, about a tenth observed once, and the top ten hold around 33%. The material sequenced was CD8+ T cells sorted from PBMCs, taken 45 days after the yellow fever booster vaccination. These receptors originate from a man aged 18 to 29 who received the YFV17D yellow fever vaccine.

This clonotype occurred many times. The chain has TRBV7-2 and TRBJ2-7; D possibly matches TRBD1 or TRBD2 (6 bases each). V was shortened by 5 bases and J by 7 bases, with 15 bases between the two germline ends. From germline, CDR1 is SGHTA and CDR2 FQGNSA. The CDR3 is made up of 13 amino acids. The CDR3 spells CASSTWGAREQYV. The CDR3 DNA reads TGTGCCAGCAGCACCTGGGGGGCGAGGGAGCAGTACGTC.

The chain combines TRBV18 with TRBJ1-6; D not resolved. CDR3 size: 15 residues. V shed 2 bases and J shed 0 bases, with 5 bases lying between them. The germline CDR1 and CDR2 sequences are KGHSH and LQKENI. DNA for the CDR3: TGTGCCAGCTCACCAGCGAGCTCCTATAATTCACCCCTCCACTTT. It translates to CASSPASSYNSPLHF. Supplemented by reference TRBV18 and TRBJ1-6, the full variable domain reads NAGVMQNPRHLVRRRGQEARLRCSPMKGHSHVYWYRQLPEEGLKFMVYLQKENIIDESGMPKERFSAEFPKEGPSILRIQQVVRGDSAAYFCASSPASSYNSPLHFGNGTRLTVT.

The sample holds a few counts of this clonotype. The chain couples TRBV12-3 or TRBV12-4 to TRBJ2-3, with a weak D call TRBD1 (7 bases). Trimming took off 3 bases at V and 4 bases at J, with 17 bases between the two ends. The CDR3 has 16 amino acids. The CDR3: CASSLEGAAPPDTQYF. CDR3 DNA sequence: TGTGCCAGCAGTTTGGAGGGGGCGGCCCCTCCAGATACGCAGTATTTT.

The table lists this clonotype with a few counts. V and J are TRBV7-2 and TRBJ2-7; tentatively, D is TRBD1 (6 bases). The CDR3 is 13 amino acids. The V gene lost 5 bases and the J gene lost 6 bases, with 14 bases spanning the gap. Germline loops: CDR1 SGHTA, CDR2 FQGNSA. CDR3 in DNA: TGTGCCAGCAGCGTCGTCAGGGGAAGCGAGCAGTACGTC. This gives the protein CASSVVRGSEQYV.

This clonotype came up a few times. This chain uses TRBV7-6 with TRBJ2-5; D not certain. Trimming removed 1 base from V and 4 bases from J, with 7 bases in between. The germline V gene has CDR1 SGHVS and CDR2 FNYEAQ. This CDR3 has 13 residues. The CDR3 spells CASSLGSPETQYF. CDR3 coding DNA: TGTGCCAGCAGCTTAGGCTCTCCAGAGACCCAGTACTTC.

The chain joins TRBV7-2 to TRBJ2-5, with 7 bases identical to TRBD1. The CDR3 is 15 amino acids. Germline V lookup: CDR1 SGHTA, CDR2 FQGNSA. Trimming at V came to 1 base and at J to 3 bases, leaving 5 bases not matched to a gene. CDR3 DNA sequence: TGTGCCAGCAGCTTAGGACAGGGTGGAAAAGAGACCCAGTACTTC. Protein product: CASSLGQGGKETQYF.

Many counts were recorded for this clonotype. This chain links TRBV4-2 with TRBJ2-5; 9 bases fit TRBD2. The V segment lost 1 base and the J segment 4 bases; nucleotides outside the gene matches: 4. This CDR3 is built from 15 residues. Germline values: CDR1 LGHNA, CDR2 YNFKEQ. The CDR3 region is CASSQGTSEGETQYF. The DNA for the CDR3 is TGTGCCAGCAGCCAAGGGACTAGCGAGGGAGAGACCCAGTACTTC.

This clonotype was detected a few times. The CDR3: CAISEGGSQSYEQYF. The CDR3 bases are TGTGCCATCAGTGAGGGCGGGTCCCAATCCTACGAGCAGTACTTC. The chain joins TRBV10-3 to TRBJ2-7, with D tentatively TRBD2 (5 bases). The germline V gene encodes CDR1 ENHRY and CDR2 SYGVKD. This CDR3 is built from 15 residues. Trimming cost V 2 bases and J 1 base, with 12 bases left between them.

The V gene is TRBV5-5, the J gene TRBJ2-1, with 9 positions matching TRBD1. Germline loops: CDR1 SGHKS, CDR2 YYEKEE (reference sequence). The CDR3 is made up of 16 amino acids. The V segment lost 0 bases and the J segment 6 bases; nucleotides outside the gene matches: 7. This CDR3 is CASSLEGTGLFNEQFF. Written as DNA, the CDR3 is TGTGCCAGCAGCTTGGAAGGGACAGGGCTCTTCAATGAGCAGTTCTTC.

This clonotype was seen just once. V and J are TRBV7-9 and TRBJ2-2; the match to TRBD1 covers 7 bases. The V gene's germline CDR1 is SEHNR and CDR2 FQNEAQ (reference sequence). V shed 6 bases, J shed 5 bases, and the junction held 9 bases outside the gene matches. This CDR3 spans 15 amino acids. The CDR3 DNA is TGTGCCAGCAGAGCCCTGACAGGGTCTACCGGGGAGCTGTTTTTT. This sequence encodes CASRALTGSTGELFF. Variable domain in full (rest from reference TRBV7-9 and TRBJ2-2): DTGVSQNPRHKITKRGQNVTFRCDPISEHNRLYWYRQTLGQGPEFLTYFQNEAQLEKSRLLSDRFSAERPKGSFSTLEIQRTEQGDSAMYLCASRALTGSTGELFFGEGSRLTVL.

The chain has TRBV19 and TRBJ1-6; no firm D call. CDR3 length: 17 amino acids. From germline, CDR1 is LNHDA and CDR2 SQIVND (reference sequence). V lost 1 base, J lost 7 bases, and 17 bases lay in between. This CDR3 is CASSIVALGGSNSPLHF. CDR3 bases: TGTGCCAGTAGTATAGTTGCCCTGGGAGGCTCCAATTCACCCCTCCACTTT.

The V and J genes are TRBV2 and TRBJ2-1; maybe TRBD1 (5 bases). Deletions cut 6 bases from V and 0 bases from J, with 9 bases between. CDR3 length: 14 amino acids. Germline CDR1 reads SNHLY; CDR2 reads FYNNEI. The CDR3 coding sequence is TGTGCCAGCAGCGACAGTTACTCCTACAATGAGCAGTTCTTC. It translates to CASSDSYSYNEQFF.

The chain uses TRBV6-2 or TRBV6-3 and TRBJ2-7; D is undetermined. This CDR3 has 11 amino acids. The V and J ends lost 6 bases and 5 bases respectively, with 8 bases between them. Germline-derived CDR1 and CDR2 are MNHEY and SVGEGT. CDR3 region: CASSKVNEQYF. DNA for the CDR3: TGTGCCAGCAGCAAAGTCAACGAGCAGTACTTC.

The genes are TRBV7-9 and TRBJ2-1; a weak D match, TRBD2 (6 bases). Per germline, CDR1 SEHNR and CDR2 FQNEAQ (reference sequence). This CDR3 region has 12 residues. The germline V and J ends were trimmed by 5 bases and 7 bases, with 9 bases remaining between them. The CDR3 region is CASSTSPNEQFF. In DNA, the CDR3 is TGTGCCAGCAGCACTAGCCCAAATGAGCAGTTCTTC.

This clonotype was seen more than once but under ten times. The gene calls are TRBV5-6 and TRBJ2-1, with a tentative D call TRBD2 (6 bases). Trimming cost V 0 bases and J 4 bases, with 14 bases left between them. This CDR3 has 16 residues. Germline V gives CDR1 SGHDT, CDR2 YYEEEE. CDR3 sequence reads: CASSLATAGRYNEQFF. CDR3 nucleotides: TGTGCCAGCAGCTTGGCCACGGCGGGGCGTTACAATGAGCAGTTCTTC.

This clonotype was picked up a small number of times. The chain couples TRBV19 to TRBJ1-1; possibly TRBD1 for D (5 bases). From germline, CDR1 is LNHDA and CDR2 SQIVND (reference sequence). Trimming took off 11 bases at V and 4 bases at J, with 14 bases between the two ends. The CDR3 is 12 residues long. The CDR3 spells CACKGWGTEAFF. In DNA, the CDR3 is TGTGCCTGTAAGGGGTGGGGCACTGAAGCTTTCTTT.